Listed below are T cell receptor beta chains from one sample, sequenced in a study of OX40 agonist ivuxolimab in advanced cancers. Sequencing was performed with immunoSEQ multiplex PCR; in TCRdb, only in-frame clones are kept and a portion is missing. This sample has roughly 87,000 clones, with roughly nine tenths found just once. Sample: CD4+ or CD8+ T cells sorted from blood, taken in a trial of the OX40 agonist ivuxolimab. Every receptor here comes from an adult with an advanced solid tumor such as melanoma, head and neck, liver or kidney cancer. CDR3s include the opening cysteine and the closing phenylalanine or tryptophan.

j_call v_call cdr3_aa
TRBJ2-2 TRBV28 CASSRQQGVTAGELFF
TRBJ2-1 TRBV30 CAWSRLALYNEQFF
TRBJ2-3 TRBV30 CAWSFLSSTDTQYF
TRBJ2-1 TRBV13 CASSPSDNFDNEQFF
TRBJ1-6 TRBV28 CASSLEGSVYNSPLHF
TRBJ1-2 TRBV2 CASSGEPPNGYTF
TRBJ2-1 TRBV2 CASSDLAGDPVTEQFF
TRBJ1-2 TRBV7-9 CASSPPGRYGYTF
TRBJ1-5 TRBV6-1 CASRGTANNQPQHF
TRBJ1-2 TRBV19 CASSGWDSITGYTF
TRBJ1-5 TRBV9 CASSAQGGAGQPQHF
TRBJ1-1 TRBV30 CAWMGQGGGTEAFF
TRBJ2-1 TRBV9 CASSGRTSPVDEQFF
TRBJ2-7 TRBV28 CASSLSTGRYEQYF
TRBJ2-5 TRBV4-2 CASSQDRRETQYF
TRBJ1-2 TRBV11-3 CASSLDLRGTTYGYTF
TRBJ1-2 TRBV27 CASSYGQGVGGYTF
TRBJ2-3 TRBV11-2 CASSSLAGPDTDTQYF
TRBJ2-5 TRBV28 CASSQGGGWETQYF
TRBJ1-2 TRBV6-5 CASSLTGPTYGYTF
TRBJ2-1 TRBV12-5 CASGLVRGLPNDNEQFF
TRBJ1-2 TRBV10-3 CAISESRTYMLYGYTF
TRBJ1-4 TRBV9 CASSGVNNEKLFF
TRBJ2-1 TRBV7-8 CASSQLAGGVDEQFF
TRBJ2-2 TRBV4-2 CASSQAPGELFF
TRBJ1-5 TRBV14 CASSQDSKDSNQPQHF
TRBJ2-1 TRBV12-5 CASGPGAGGNEQFF
TRBJ1-5 TRBV28 CASSLAGYYSNQPQHF
TRBJ2-1 TRBV7-6 CASSLMTEYNEQFF
TRBJ2-1 TRBV10-3 CASGSARDNEQFF
TRBJ2-7 TRBV5-1 CASSLGLGRVSVEQYF
TRBJ2-1 TRBV27 CASRQGAPLNEQFF
TRBJ2-1 TRBV4-1 CASSQTIGLAEYNEQFF
TRBJ1-1 TRBV7-3 CASSWTGRGAFF
TRBJ2-2 TRBV6-4 CASFSLSETSGAHTGELFF
TRBJ2-1 TRBV9 CASSVGTMPNEQFF
TRBJ2-3 TRBV6-5 CASSSSADTQYF
TRBJ2-3 TRBV19 CASSMTLGNTDTQYF
TRBJ2-2 TRBV6-4 CASSDEVAAGELFF
TRBJ2-7 TRBV10-2 CASGSWEQYF
TRBJ2-1 TRBV2 CASWAPGTGNYNEQFF
TRBJ1-6 TRBV5-6 CASSLRSYSPLHF
TRBJ2-3 TRBV15 CATSRVTDTQYF
TRBJ1-2 TRBV5-6 CASSQEVAGVGYTF
TRBJ1-5 TRBV9 CASSVDIGQPQHF
TRBJ2-3 TRBV6-5 CASSYSGSTDTQYF
TRBJ2-7 TRBV28 CASSPILGAGYEQYF
TRBJ1-5 TRBV28 CASREEGLLWEPQHF
TRBJ2-2 TRBV27 CATRDYPAGTGELFF
TRBJ2-3 TRBV4-2 CASSQRGGGSTDTQYF
TRBJ2-3 TRBV4-3 CASSQDGGPVTDTQYF
TRBJ1-6 TRBV6-5 CASSSLVSTYNSPLHF